This T cell receptor (beta chain) was identified in a study of blood T cell repertoires in COVID-19. Profiled with immunoSEQ multiplex PCR; TCRdb holds only in-frame clones, not every one. The table shows fewer than 200,000 clones, with over 65% occurring only once. Germline CDR1 is SGHVS and CDR2 is FNYEAQ. Between the trimmed V and J ends, which lost 5 bases and 8 bases, there was a span of 25 bases. This CDR3 contains 17 residues. The receptor was isolated from a woman aged 45-65 years who had recovered from COVID-19. This rearrangement joins TRBV7-6 to TRBJ1-3, with unresolved D. The sequencing input was PBMCs or T cells enriched from blood (not recorded which). CDR3 DNA: TGTGCCAGCAGCCCCCCGACGGTGACGGGGAGGGATGACACCATATATTTT. This codes for CASSPPTVTGRDDTIYF.